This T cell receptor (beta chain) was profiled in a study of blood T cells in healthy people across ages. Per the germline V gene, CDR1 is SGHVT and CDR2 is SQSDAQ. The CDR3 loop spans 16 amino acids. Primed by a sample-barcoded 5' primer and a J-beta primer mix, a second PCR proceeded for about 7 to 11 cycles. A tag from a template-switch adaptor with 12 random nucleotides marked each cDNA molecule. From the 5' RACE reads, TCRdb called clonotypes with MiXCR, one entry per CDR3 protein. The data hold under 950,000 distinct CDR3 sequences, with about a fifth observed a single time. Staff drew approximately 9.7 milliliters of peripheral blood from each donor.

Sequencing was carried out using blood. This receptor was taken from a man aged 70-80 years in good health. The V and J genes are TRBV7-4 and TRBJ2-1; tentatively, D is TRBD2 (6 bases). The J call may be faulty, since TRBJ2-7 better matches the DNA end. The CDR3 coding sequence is TGTGCCAGCAGCACCTTCACTAGCACGGTCTCCTACGAGCAGTACGTC. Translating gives CASSTFTSTVSYEQYV.